The rows below give T cell receptor beta chains drawn from one sample of a study of tumor-infiltrating lymphocytes in primary liver carcinoma. TCRdb ran MiXCR on the multiplex PCR reads and lists one entry per CDR3 protein. The profile shows under 200,000 distinct CDR3 sequences, 85% of them singletons. Sample: tumor tissue from primary liver carcinoma. Receptor source: a man in his forties or fifties with primary liver carcinoma and hepatitis B virus infection. CDR3s include the opening cysteine and the closing phenylalanine or tryptophan.

v_gene,CDR3aa
TRBV2,CASSVGFNTEAFF
TRBV29-1,CDIGARLNTEAFF
TRBV7-8,CANSLSEGNNEAFF
TRBV24-1,CATSDRRFSGANVLTF
TRBV5-1,CVSRTGGRYEQYF
TRBV28,CASSLGVARDQGEQFF
TRBV4-1,CASSQDPAGRWNEQFF
TRBV11-2,CASFTRQLGNEQFF
TRBV4-3,CVSSQEEGGTQYF
TRBV10-2,CASTYRDRGHNEQFF
TRBV6-5,CASSAGTGRYEQYF
TRBV5-4,CASSLGGESTDTQYF
TRBV6-1,CANSAGPAYNDQFF
TRBV5-1,CASSFGLRLETLANTQYF
TRBV4-1,CASSPRRDSNSPLHF
TRBV7-9,CASSLGLGTGGHEHYF
TRBV30,CAWNQGLAGVGEQYF
TRBV11-2,CASSRRSAGNTDIQYF
TRBV11-2,CASSLSGFDIEQIF
TRBV11-1,CASRLGPAGESSNKQYF
TRBV4-3,CVSSQAASVRALETQYF
TRBV30,CACNGAGGFVGELFF
TRBV6-2/TRBV6-3,CASSLGLAGGDTQYF
TRBV4-2,CASSHDLRQDTQYF
TRBV28,CASSLDVGQVTQYF
TRBV29-1,CSAAQGTGSPLQF
TRBV29-1,CSVGSGTGEQYF
TRBV30,CAWSADRRTEALF
TRBV24-1,CVTSGQSYNEQFF
TRBV29-1,CSVETGGITDTQYF
TRBV12-3/TRBV12-4,CASSINYPNVLTF
TRBV11-1,CTSSLYRSVGGPYNEQFF
TRBV6-1,CASSEEGLAGDYEQYF
TRBV4-2,CASSQGCGSGNEQFF
TRBV4-3,CASSQDWPGLGGSYDQYF
TRBV11-2,CASISPALAGLAKNIQYF
TRBV12-3/TRBV12-4,CASSPVLGREGELFF
TRBV4-3,CASSQDLAGGGFEILFF
TRBV29-1,CNVVMVEGEKLFF
TRBV5-4,CDSSSYNEQLF
TRBV5-1,CASSLVPGGDQPQHF
TRBV6-2/TRBV6-3,CASTCGAATNTGELFF
TRBV7-2,CASTSNRERETRYF
TRBV14,CASSHRDIRGALF
TRBV4-3,CTSSQAVRLTEIQYF
TRBV10-2,CASSGRRGSAELFF
TRBV11-2,CANSLGLGWSYEQYF
TRBV10-3,CAIGEGALQVTMYF
TRBV4-3,CGSSLQRTGELFF
TRBV29-1,CSVSNRVGTEAFF
TRBV12-3/TRBV12-4,CASSFGGTRYSNQPQHF
TRBV5-5,CARSLAQTDYTGELLF
TRBV6-5,CASSDRSGTGLYNVQFF
TRBV5-1,CASSLTSGLGTDTQYF
TRBV12-3/TRBV12-4,CASGLTTGNEKLFF
TRBV10-3,CAILGLPQETQYF
TRBV29-1,CSVGGTHTHTQYF
TRBV7-9,CASSSRQDLHEKYF
TRBV10-3,CAIGEGYTDTQYF